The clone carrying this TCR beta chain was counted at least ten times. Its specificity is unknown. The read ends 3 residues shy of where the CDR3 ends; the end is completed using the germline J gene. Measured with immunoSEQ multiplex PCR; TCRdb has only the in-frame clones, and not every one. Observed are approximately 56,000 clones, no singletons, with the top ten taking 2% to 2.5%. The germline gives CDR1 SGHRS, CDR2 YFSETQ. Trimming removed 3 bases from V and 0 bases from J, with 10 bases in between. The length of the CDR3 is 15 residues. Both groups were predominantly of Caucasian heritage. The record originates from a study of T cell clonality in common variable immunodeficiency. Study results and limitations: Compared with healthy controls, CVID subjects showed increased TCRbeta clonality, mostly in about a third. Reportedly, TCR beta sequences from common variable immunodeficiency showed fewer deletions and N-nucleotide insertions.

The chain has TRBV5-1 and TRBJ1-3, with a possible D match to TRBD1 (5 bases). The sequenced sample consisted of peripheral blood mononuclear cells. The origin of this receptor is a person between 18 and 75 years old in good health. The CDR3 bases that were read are TGCGCCAGCAGCTCGATGGGGGGCTCTGGAAACACC. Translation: CASSSMGGSGNT. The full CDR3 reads CASSSMGGSGNTIYF. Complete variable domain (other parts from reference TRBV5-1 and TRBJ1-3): KAGVTQTPRYLIKTRGQQVTLSCSPISGHRSVSWYQQTPGQGLQFLFEYFSETQRNKGNFPGRFSGRQFSNSRSEMNVSTLELGDSALYLCASSSMGGSGNTIYFGEGSWLTVV.